The following is a T cell receptor beta chain sequence with its context. The data are from a study of T cell changes during pregnancy in multiple sclerosis. Generated by immunoSEQ multiplex PCR, the TCRdb table keeps only in-frame clones and is missing some. The data hold 48,000 or so clones, with over 85% observed a single time. There are 15 residues in the CDR3. Germline V lookup: CDR1 MNHEY, CDR2 SMNVEV (reference sequence). Unmatched junction bases numbered 6, after V lost 5 bases and J lost 3 bases. This specimen consisted of CD4+ T cells from peripheral blood mononuclear cells, obtained in the first trimester of pregnancy. This rearrangement joins TRBV27 to TRBJ1-1; 10 bases agree with TRBD1. The receptor was derived from a female donor with multiple sclerosis, enrolled in a pregnancy study. The CDR3 protein is CASSNDRGRDTEAFF. CDR3 in DNA: TGTGCCAGCAGTAATGACAGGGGGCGGGACACTGAAGCTTTCTTT.